One and the same sample provided the 32 T cell receptor beta chains below, sequenced in a study of blood T cell repertoires in COVID-19. Assay: immunoSEQ multiplex PCR; the TCRdb copy retains only in-frame clones and omits some. This table holds around 98,000 clones, about 80% found once. The specimen sequenced was peripheral blood. Source of these receptors: an older man with acute or convalescent COVID-19.

The chain uses TRBV7-9 and TRBJ2-7; D not certain. Germline values: CDR1 SEHNR, CDR2 FQNEAQ (reference sequence). Between the trimmed V and J ends, which lost 1 base and 4 bases, there was a span of 5 bases. The CDR3 covers 12 residues. The CDR3 bases are TGTGCCAGCAGCTTAGGGGCTTACGAGCAGTACTTC. Translation gives CASSLGAYEQYF.

This chain uses TRBV27 with TRBJ2-2; 8 bases are shared with TRBD2. Per the germline V gene, CDR1 is MNHEY and CDR2 is SMNVEV (reference sequence). The CDR3 spans 16 residues. After removal of 5 bases from V and 0 bases from J, the junction contained 5 bases not matched to a gene. The CDR3, as DNA: TGTGCCAGCAGTGTTTTCGGGAGGGCGAACACCGGGGAGCTGTTTTTT. Its translation: CASSVFGRANTGELFF.

The chain employs TRBV5-1 and TRBJ2-1, with TRBD2 matching 7 bases. Per the germline V gene, CDR1 is SGHRS and CDR2 is YFSETQ. This CDR3 contains 16 residues. V was pared by 0 bases and J by 9 bases, with 12 bases of the junction left unmatched. This CDR3 reads CASSLAGTTITTEQFF. The DNA of the CDR3 is TGCGCCAGCAGCTTGGCCGGGACTACAATCACGACTGAGCAGTTCTTC.

The table lists this clone with a count of one. The gene calls are TRBV5-5 and TRBJ1-5; D gene uncertain. Per the germline V gene, CDR1 is SGHKS and CDR2 is YYEKEE (reference sequence). The CDR3 contains 17 residues. Deletions cut 4 bases from V and 6 bases from J, with 23 bases between. The CDR3 DNA reads TGTGCCAGCAGCGAGACGGGTACTGAAGTTATTAGTCAGCCCCAGCATTTT. Translated, it gives CASSETGTEVISQPQHF.

This chain connects TRBV5-5 to TRBJ2-5; 7 bases fit TRBD2. Per the germline V gene, CDR1 is SGHKS and CDR2 is YYEKEE (reference sequence). There are 17 residues in the CDR3. V dropped 4 bases and J dropped 5; count of bases not matched to a gene: 17. This CDR3 is CASSPPLTVGGRETQYF. CDR3 bases: TGTGCCAGCAGCCCTCCTCTAACGGTGGGAGGGCGCGAGACCCAGTACTTC.

This rearrangement joins TRBV5-4 to TRBJ2-2, with 8 bases fitting TRBD1. CDR3 length equals 14 residues. Losses at the gene ends were 3 bases for V and 6 bases for J; bases not matched to a gene: 4. In germline, CDR1 is SGHNT, CDR2 YYREEE (reference sequence). The CDR3 loop reads CASSSRTGSGELFF. The DNA of the CDR3 is TGTGCCAGCAGCTCAAGGACAGGGTCCGGGGAGCTGTTTTTT.

V gene TRBV4-1 combines with J gene TRBJ2-5; TRBD2 agrees at 7 bases. J gave up 3 bases and V 6 bases, and 13 bases lay outside the gene matches. CDR3 size: 16 residues. Germline V CDR1 and CDR2: MGHRA, YSYEKL. The CDR3 is CASSLAAGAAEETQYF. The CDR3 bases are TGCGCCAGCAGTCTTGCGGCGGGAGCGGCGGAAGAGACCCAGTACTTC.

The chain employs TRBV3-1 (or the pseudogene TRBV3-2) and TRBJ2-2; perhaps TRBD2 as D (6 bases). There are 14 residues in the CDR3. V lost 4 bases and J 1 base, leaving 7 bases between the germline ends. Germline CDR1 and CDR2: LGHDT and YNNKEL (reference sequence). The CDR3 reads CASSRGMNTGELFF. The CDR3 nucleotides are TGTGCCAGCAGCCGCGGGATGAACACCGGGGAGCTGTTTTTT.

This clone has just one count. V usage is TRBV18 and J usage is TRBJ2-5, with D possibly matching TRBD1 (5 bases). Germline assignment: CDR1 KGHSH and CDR2 LQKENI. V was pared by 2 bases and J by 5 bases, with 6 bases between. The CDR3 covers 12 residues. CDR3 region: CASSPTGETQYF. The DNA of the CDR3 is TGTGCCAGCTCACCAACAGGCGAGACCCAGTACTTC. Variable domain in full (rest from reference TRBV18 and TRBJ2-5): NAGVMQNPRHLVRRRGQEARLRCSPMKGHSHVYWYRQLPEEGLKFMVYLQKENIIDESGMPKERFSAEFPKEGPSILRIQQVVRGDSAAYFCASSPTGETQYFGPGTRLLVL.

The rearrangement joins TRBV10-3 to TRBJ2-5; TRBD2 matches 16 bases. This CDR3 has 19 amino acids. The V segment lost 3 bases and the J segment 5 bases; nucleotides outside the gene matches: 12. Per germline, CDR1 ENHRY and CDR2 SYGVKD. The CDR3 DNA follows: TGTGCCATCAGTGATACACCGGGACTAGCGGGAGGGCCCTGGGAGACCCAGTACTTC. This encodes CAISDTPGLAGGPWETQYF.

The V gene is TRBV27, the J gene TRBJ1-4; D is undetermined. Germline CDR1 MNHEY, CDR2 SMNVEV (reference sequence). The CDR3 loop spans 15 amino acids. V lost 1 base to trimming and J lost 0 bases, with 6 bases between them. The CDR3 DNA is TGTGCCAGCAGTTTATGGGGAGCAACTAATGAAAAACTGTTTTTT. It is translated as CASSLWGATNEKLFF.

The chain uses TRBV6-4 and TRBJ1-2, with D tentatively TRBD1 (5 bases). V was pared by 2 bases and J by 6 bases, with 19 bases between. The germline gives CDR1 MRHNA, CDR2 SNTAGT. This CDR3 is 16 amino acids long. The CDR3 nucleotides read TGTGCCAGCAGTGACCCCCGACAGAACTTAGGGCATGGCTACACCTTC. It encodes CASSDPRQNLGHGYTF.

This chain uses TRBV3-1 (or the pseudogene TRBV3-2) with TRBJ2-5; 11 bases align to TRBD1. The CDR3 totals 14 residues. Germline V lookup: CDR1 LGHDT, CDR2 YNNKEL (reference sequence). V lost 4 bases to trimming and J lost 5 bases; unmatched junction nucleotides: 3. The CDR3 bases are TGTGCCAGCAGCCCCGGGACAGGGGGGGAGACCCAGTACTTC. It is translated as CASSPGTGGETQYF.

The chain has TRBV28 and TRBJ1-2; D not certain. CDR1 and CDR2 (germline): MDHEN, SYDVKM. The CDR3 sequence is 12 residues long. V dropped 4 bases and J dropped 4 bases, with 7 bases sitting between them. CDR3 in DNA: TGTGCCAGCAGTTCGGGTGGCTATGGCTACACCTTC. Residues: CASSSGGYGYTF.

This clone was detected a few times. The chain links TRBV28 to TRBJ2-2; perhaps TRBD2 as D (6 bases). CDR1 is MDHEN, CDR2 SYDVKM, per germline. Trimming removed 6 bases at V and 7 bases at J, with 18 bases between. The CDR3 consists of 15 residues. CDR3: CASRSPIREFGELFF. The CDR3, as DNA: TGTGCCAGCAGGAGCCCGATACGGGAGTTCGGGGAGCTGTTTTTT.

The chain uses TRBV4-1 and TRBJ2-2, with 10 bases fitting TRBD2. CDR3 length: 18 amino acids. V was clipped by 3 bases and J by 5 bases; unmatched bases: 12. Germline V lookup: CDR1 MGHRA, CDR2 YSYEKL. The CDR3 DNA sequence: TGCGCCAGCAGCCAGGGGGGGCTAGCGGGAGTCGGAACCGGGGAGCTGTTTTTT. Translated, it gives CASSQGGLAGVGTGELFF.

The chain is built from TRBV7-8 and TRBJ1-5; D perhaps matches TRBD1 (5 bases). The CDR3 is made up of 14 amino acids. Germline V gene data show CDR1 as SGHVS and CDR2 as FQNEAQ. Between the trimmed V and J ends, which lost 3 bases and 3 bases, there was a span of 9 bases. CDR3 region: CASSFDRFNQPQHF. DNA for the CDR3: TGTGCCAGCAGCTTTGACAGATTCAATCAGCCCCAGCATTTT.

J is TRBJ1-1 and V is TRBV7-2; D is undetermined. Deletions cut 5 bases from V and 5 bases from J, with 6 bases between. The CDR3 spans 11 residues. The V gene's germline CDR1 is SGHTA and CDR2 FQGNSA. CDR3 nucleotide sequence: TGTGCCAGCAGCCTGACTACTGAAGCTTTCTTT. Translation: CASSLTTEAFF.

V and J are TRBV27 and TRBJ2-4, with D possibly matching TRBD2 (5 bases). Germline V gene sequence: CDR1 MNHEY, CDR2 SMNVEV (reference sequence). The CDR3 spans 14 residues. V lost 3 bases and J lost 3, with 9 bases in between. CDR3 amino acids: CASSFSAVKNIQYF. CDR3 in DNA: TGTGCCAGCAGTTTTAGCGCCGTCAAAAACATTCAGTACTTC.

The J gene is TRBJ2-5, the V gene TRBV27, with D tentatively TRBD2 (6 bases). Germline V gives CDR1 MNHEY, CDR2 SMNVEV (reference sequence). Trimming took 2 bases from V and 1 from J, leaving 11 bases between them. The CDR3 is made up of 15 amino acids. The CDR3 bases are TGTGCCAGCAGTTTAATTCTGCGGGGCCAAGAGACCCAGTACTTC. Residues: CASSLILRGQETQYF.

The chain carries TRBV24-1 and TRBJ2-5, with D maybe TRBD1 (5 bases). CDR1 and CDR2 (germline): KGHDR, SFDVKD. The CDR3 consists of 15 residues. V shed 3 bases and J shed 1 base, with 11 bases lying between them. The DNA for the CDR3 is TGTGCCACCAGTGATAAAGACAGAATCCAAGAGACCCAGTACTTC. As protein: CATSDKDRIQETQYF.

The V call is TRBV20-1, the J call TRBJ1-1, with a weak D call TRBD1 (5 bases). V was shortened by 3 bases and J by 1 base, with 18 bases between the two germline ends. The germline gives CDR1 DFQATT, CDR2 SNEGSKA (reference sequence). The CDR3 extends over 16 amino acids. The CDR3 DNA is TGCAGTGCTAGTGGCGTAACGACAGTTTCGAACACTGAAGCTTTCTTT. This gives the protein CSASGVTTVSNTEAFF.

In this sample, this clone turned up once. The chain uses TRBV7-6 and TRBJ2-7; TRBD2 aligns across 7 bases. CDR3 length: 16 amino acids. V lost 0 bases to trimming and J lost 6 bases; unmatched junction nucleotides: 11. The V gene's germline CDR1 is SGHVS and CDR2 FNYEAQ. The CDR3 sequence: CASSLALGAGESEQYF. Written as DNA, the CDR3 is TGTGCCAGCAGCTTAGCGCTTGGCGCGGGAGAGAGCGAGCAGTACTTC.

The chain uses TRBV4-3 and TRBJ2-2, with D possibly matching TRBD1 (6 bases). Trimming left V 0 bases short and J 1 base short, with 9 bases between. This CDR3 spans 16 amino acids. CDR1 LGHNA and CDR2 YSLEER come from the germline V gene. CDR3 loop: CASSQEGGGNTGELFF. CDR3 DNA sequence: TGCGCCAGCAGCCAAGAAGGGGGTGGGAACACCGGGGAGCTGTTTTTT.

This chain uses TRBV27 with TRBJ1-6; 10 bases are a match to TRBD1. V dropped 5 bases and J dropped 6; count of bases not matched to a gene: 19. CDR1 is MNHEY and CDR2 is SMNVEV in the germline V gene (reference sequence). This CDR3 comprises 20 residues. In DNA, the CDR3 is TGTGCCAGCAGTCGGTCTCCCGGGACAGGGGCGATGGGGGTTAATTCACCCCTCCACTTT. It specifies CASSRSPGTGAMGVNSPLHF.

The J gene is TRBJ2-6, the V gene TRBV5-6; D might be TRBD1 (7 bases). V was trimmed by 7 bases and J by 0 bases, leaving 23 bases between them. Per germline, CDR1 SGHDT and CDR2 YYEEEE. The CDR3 extends over 19 amino acids. CDR3 nucleotide sequence: TGTGCCAGCGGGATCCGTACCAGGGGGGCTACCTCTGGGGCCAACGTCCTGACTTTC. The encoded protein is CASGIRTRGATSGANVLTF.

The V and J genes are TRBV5-4 and TRBJ2-5; the D gene is possibly TRBD1 (5 bases). Looked up from germline, CDR1 is SGHNT and CDR2 is YYREEE (reference sequence). The V end was cut by 0 bases, the J end by 4 bases, with 13 bases between. The CDR3 loop spans 15 amino acids. For the CDR3, the DNA is TGTGCCAGCAGCTTGGGTGGGGCGATGGGAGAGACCCAGTACTTC. The encoded protein is CASSLGGAMGETQYF. Supplemented by reference TRBV5-4 and TRBJ2-5, the full variable domain reads ETGVTQSPTHLIKTRGQQVTLRCSSQSGHNTVSWYQQALGQGPQFIFQYYREEENGRGNFPPRFSGLQFPNYSSELNVNALELDDSALYLCASSLGGAMGETQYFGPGTRLLVL.

The chain carries TRBV27 and TRBJ1-5; tentatively, D is TRBD1 (6 bases). Germline lookup yields CDR1 MNHEY and CDR2 SMNVEV (reference sequence). CDR3 length: 16 amino acids. V was shortened by 5 bases and J by 3 bases, with 17 bases between the two germline ends. CDR3 nucleotide sequence: TGTGCCAGCAGTCCTGACTACAGGGTATCCAATCAGCCCCAGCATTTT. Amino acids: CASSPDYRVSNQPQHF.

This clone was detected many times. The chain links TRBV5-6 to TRBJ2-1; perhaps TRBD1 as D (5 bases). V was pared by 4 bases and J by 4 bases, with 18 bases between. Looked up from germline, CDR1 is SGHDT and CDR2 is YYEEEE. This CDR3 is built from 16 residues. The CDR3 region has the DNA TGTGCCAGCAGCGAAACCCCGACAGTCCCTTACAATGAGCAGTTCTTC. This sequence encodes CASSETPTVPYNEQFF.

The chain has TRBV6-5 and TRBJ2-3; a possible D gene is TRBD1 (5 bases). CDR1 MNHEY and CDR2 SVGAGI come from the germline V gene. Trimming stripped 7 bases from V and 0 bases from J, with 11 bases between. The CDR3 runs to 14 residues. DNA of the CDR3: TGTGCCAGCAATCGCAGGGATAGCACAGATACGCAGTATTTT. Encoded protein: CASNRRDSTDTQYF.

This sequence joins TRBV5-1 and TRBJ1-1; 8 bases are shared with TRBD1. Germline CDR1 is SGHRS and CDR2 is YFSETQ. This CDR3 spans 18 amino acids. The ends lost 4 bases at V and 0 bases at J; junction bases unmatched: 14. The CDR3 is CASSLQPGQGIMNTEAFF. The CDR3 DNA sequence: TGCGCCAGCAGCCTACAACCTGGACAGGGTATTATGAACACTGAAGCTTTCTTT. Using reference TRBV5-1 and TRBJ1-1 for the parts outside the CDR3, the full variable domain is KAGVTQTPRYLIKTRGQQVTLSCSPISGHRSVSWYQQTPGQGLQFLFEYFSETQRNKGNFPGRFSGRQFSNSRSEMNVSTLELGDSALYLCASSLQPGQGIMNTEAFFGQGTRLTVV.

The chain has TRBV7-2 and TRBJ1-2; D is unclear. Germline values: CDR1 SGHTA, CDR2 FQGNSA. This CDR3 region has 13 residues. Trimming stripped 2 bases from V and 4 bases from J, with 8 bases between. CDR3 nucleotide sequence: TGTGCCAGCAGCTTACTGGAGGGCTATGGCTACACCTTC. Translation gives CASSLLEGYGYTF.